This TCR beta chain was captured by sequencing in a study of CD8 T cells in ankylosing spondylitis listed by TCRdb under 2017. For the wider study: To find TCR variants linked to disease, the study profiled T cell receptor beta repertoires in ankylosing spondylitis patients and healthy donors. The full study cohort was made up of about 25 ankylosing spondylitis patients and 95 to 130 healthy donors. Peripheral blood was sampled, and synovial fluid was additionally collected from ankylosing spondylitis patients. Overall study outcomes, separate from this receptor: Some of the motif variants had been reported before in the synovial fluid and blood of reactive arthritis patients, a finding that suggests common disease-initiation mechanisms. Blood from ankylosing spondylitis patients appeared to be characterized by a TCR beta motif composed of eight highly homologous amino acid variants. According to the report, matched synovial fluid samples from ankylosing spondylitis patients were significantly enriched for the disease-linked clones. The disease-linked clones showed a CD8+ phenotype and occurred at relatively low frequencies in peripheral blood.

The germline V gene encodes CDR1 MNHEY and CDR2 SVGEGT. At the junction V is shortened by 8 bases and J by 0 bases, with 14 bases in between. Reading from cysteine to phenylalanine, the CDR3 counts 15 amino acids. Here the CDR3 DNA is all that survives: 45 bases in frame from base 1. Sequenced on an Illumina HiSeq 2500. Quantitative 5'-RACE with molecular barcodes was used to prepare TCR beta libraries. As for how the authors treated the data: To identify disease-linked TCR variants, a new computational method was used, one built on a probabilistic model of VDJ rearrangement. TCRdb reanalyzed the raw reads on its own, using fastp at Q25 for trimming and MiXCR for clone calling, and kept in-frame beta chains. Each entry is one CDR3 protein sequence, shown with its most common DNA and genes. TCRdb assigned the V and J calls; the authors' analysis was not used. The sample table lists 670,000 or so distinct CDR3 sequences, roughly 19% of them with a count of one. Clones ranked in the top ten supply 19% of the sample.

There are a few counts of this clonotype. This clone's antigen is unknown. The input lacks base qualities; no much larger clone sits a single base away. This clonotype was sampled from a male donor with ankylosing spondylitis. The chain employs TRBV6-2 or TRBV6-3 and TRBJ2-1, with TRBD2 perhaps the D gene, on 6 matching bases. The sequenced sample was blood, either unsorted or a sorted T cell fraction (not recorded which). The CDR3 region: CASFFRGSSYNEQFF. The DNA sequence is given as TGTGCCAGCTTCTTCCGGGGGAGCTCCTACAATGAGCAGTTCTTC.